One sample yielded the 31 T cell receptor beta chains listed below, sequenced in a study of blood T cell repertoires in COVID-19 (dated by TCRdb to 2020 to 2022). The library was obtained by the immunoSEQ multiplex PCR assay. TCRdb mirrors the immuneACCESS table, restricted to in-frame sequences. Some clones are absent from its copies; in checked studies, under half trace to an unresolved V gene, and the reason for the others is unknown. The sample contains about 130,000 clones, around four fifths of them found a single time. The ten biggest clones cover roughly 13% of the sample. The sequenced sample was peripheral blood. These receptors all come from a human donor in a cohort sampled during active COVID-19.

V is TRBV7-9 and J is TRBJ1-6; D is unclear. CDR3 length equals 16 residues. The germline gives CDR1 SEHNR, CDR2 FQNEAQ (reference sequence). Trimming cost V 4 bases and J 3 bases, with 13 bases left between them. In DNA form, the CDR3 reads TGTGCCAGCAGCTCCGCATTAGCTGTCTATAATTCACCCCTCCACTTT. Its protein product is CASSSALAVYNSPLHF.

The chain links TRBV19 to TRBJ2-1, with 7 nucleotides matching TRBD1. Germline V CDR1 and CDR2: LNHDA, SQIVND (reference sequence). V shed 6 bases and J 8 bases; nucleotides not matched to a gene: 7. The CDR3 is made up of 13 amino acids. CDR3 region: CASSSNRGHEQFF. Here the CDR3 DNA reads TGTGCCAGTAGCAGCAACAGGGGCCATGAGCAGTTCTTC.

This clone was seen a few times. The genes are TRBV14 and TRBJ1-4, with D perhaps matching TRBD1 (5 bases). Germline V gene sequence: CDR1 SGHDN, CDR2 FVKESK. This CDR3 region has 13 residues. V dropped 3 bases and J dropped 7 bases, with 9 bases sitting between them. Written as DNA, the CDR3 is TGTGCCAGCAGCCAGGGGCTGGGTGAAAAACTGTTTTTT. This codes for CASSQGLGEKLFF.

This chain links TRBV9 with TRBJ1-2; 8 nucleotides align to TRBD1. Germline CDR1 SGDLS, CDR2 YYNGEE. V lost 3 bases to trimming and J lost 7 bases; unmatched junction nucleotides: 5. There are 13 residues in the CDR3. The CDR3 region is CASSAAGGVGYTF. CDR3 DNA sequence: TGTGCCAGCAGCGCCGCAGGGGGCGTTGGCTACACCTTC.

The chain links TRBV12-3 or TRBV12-4 to TRBJ2-7; D is perhaps TRBD1 (6 bases). This CDR3 contains 13 residues. The V end lost 5 bases, the J end lost 7 bases, and 15 bases lay between the germline ends. CDR3 amino acids: CASSLRGRQEQYF. CDR3 DNA sequence: TGTGCCAGCAGTCTCAGGGGCCGTCAGGAGCAGTACTTC.

This clone turned up a few times. The chain employs TRBV5-4 and TRBJ2-5; 9 bases are shared with TRBD2. There are 15 residues in the CDR3. The ends lost 0 bases at V and 5 bases at J; junction bases unmatched: 5. Germline CDR1 reads SGHNT; CDR2 reads YYREEE (reference sequence). As DNA, the CDR3 is TGTGCCAGCAGCTTGGTTGCGGGGGGGCGGGAGACCCAGTACTTC. It yields the protein CASSLVAGGRETQYF.

The V gene is TRBV5-6, the J gene TRBJ2-3; 13 bases align to TRBD2. Germline V gives CDR1 SGHDT, CDR2 YYEEEE. V gave up 5 bases and J gave up 0 bases; unmatched junction bases: 3. This CDR3 has 16 residues. CDR3 coding DNA: TGTGCCAGCAGGCTGGGACTAGCGGGGAGCACAGATACGCAGTATTTT. Its translation: CASRLGLAGSTDTQYF.

V gene TRBV6-6 combines with J gene TRBJ2-7; the D gene is possibly TRBD1 (6 bases). Trimming took 8 bases from V and 12 from J, leaving 26 bases between them. CDR1 MNHNY and CDR2 SVGAGI come from the germline V gene (reference sequence). The CDR3 sequence is 14 residues long. CDR3 sequence reads: CASYPTWGREVWYF. The CDR3 DNA is TGTGCCAGCTACCCGACGTGGGGGCGCGAGGTGTGGTACTTC.

The DNA for the CDR3 is TGTGCCAGTAGTACCAGCGGGACTAGGGGCAATGAGCAGTTCTTC. It yields the protein CASSTSGTRGNEQFF. The V and J genes are TRBV19 and TRBJ2-1; 8 nucleotides agree with TRBD2. V shed 4 bases, J shed 6 bases, and the junction held 8 bases outside the gene matches. The germline CDR1 and CDR2 sequences are LNHDA and SQIVND (reference sequence). This CDR3 spans 15 amino acids.

The chain has TRBV2 and TRBJ2-1; weak D call: TRBD2 (5 bases). Germline loops: CDR1 SNHLY, CDR2 FYNNEI. The CDR3 length is 10 residues. V was pared by 1 base and J by 16 bases, with 8 bases between. CDR3 loop: CASSEGRIFF. CDR3 coding DNA: TGTGCCAGCAGTGAAGGGAGGATCTTCTTC.

This clone came up once. The chain recombines TRBV29-1 with TRBJ1-3; D is unresolved. Germline V gene data show CDR1 as SQVTM and CDR2 as ANQGSEA. The CDR3 length is 13 residues. Trimming stripped 4 bases from V and 9 bases from J, with 16 bases between. The CDR3 here is CSVVGDLGGTIYF. In DNA, the CDR3 is TGCAGCGTTGTCGGGGATCTTGGCGGCACCATATATTTT. Full variable domain (outside the CDR3, taken from reference TRBV29-1 and TRBJ1-3): SAVISQKPSRDICQRGTSLTIQCQVDSQVTMMFWYRQQPGQSLTLIATANQGSEATYESGFVIDKFPISRPNLTFSTLTVSNMSPEDSSIYLCSVVGDLGGTIYFGEGSWLTVV.

This clone was counted a few times. The chain uses TRBV6-2 or TRBV6-3 and TRBJ2-7; D is perhaps TRBD2 (7 bases). V gave up 2 bases and J gave up 5 bases, with 19 bases separating them. Per germline, CDR1 MNHEY and CDR2 SVGEGT. CDR3 size: 16 residues. The CDR3 sequence is CASSYTHGGPWNEQYF. The CDR3 bases are TGTGCCAGCAGTTACACCCACGGGGGGCCTTGGAACGAGCAGTACTTC.

The chain couples TRBV4-2 to TRBJ2-1; D might be TRBD2 (7 bases). V was cut by 0 bases and J by 13 bases, with 19 bases left in between. The CDR3 sequence is 15 residues long. Germline V lookup: CDR1 LGHNA, CDR2 YNFKEQ. CDR3 in DNA: TGTGCCAGCAGCCAAGATTCGGGGGGCCGGGACTCCCAGTTCTTC. The encoded protein is CASSQDSGGRDSQFF.

CDR3 residues: CASAGGPRETQYF. In DNA form, the CDR3 reads TGTGCCAGCGCCGGGGGGCCTCGAGAGACCCAGTACTTC. The chain uses TRBV2 and TRBJ2-5; D might be TRBD2 (7 bases). V dropped 8 bases and J dropped 4 bases, with 14 bases sitting between them. Germline values: CDR1 SNHLY, CDR2 FYNNEI. This CDR3 region has 13 residues. Supplemented by reference TRBV2 and TRBJ2-5, the full variable domain reads EPEVTQTPSHQVTQMGQEVILRCVPISNHLYFYWYRQILGQKVEFLVSFYNNEISEKSEIFDDQFSVERPDGSNFTLKIRSTKLEDSAMYFCASAGGPRETQYFGPGTRLLVL.

This clone was found once. This chain joins TRBV5-1 and TRBJ2-7; 8 positions match TRBD2. V dropped 4 bases and J dropped 3; count of bases not matched to a gene: 6. This CDR3 region has 14 residues. CDR1 SGHRS and CDR2 YFSETQ come from the germline V gene. Written as DNA, the CDR3 is TGCGCCAGCAGCCCCGGGGGGGCGGTCTACGAGCAGTACTTC. It specifies CASSPGGAVYEQYF.

This chain uses TRBV12-5 with TRBJ2-3; 9 nucleotides match TRBD2. With V trimmed by 3 bases and J by 5 bases, 9 bases remained unmatched. Germline CDR1 is LGHNT and CDR2 is FRNRAP. CDR3 size: 16 residues. CDR3 residues: CASGLGSGLAIDTQYF. CDR3 bases: TGTGCTAGTGGTTTAGGGTCGGGACTAGCAATAGATACGCAGTATTTT.

The chain recombines TRBV9 with TRBJ2-3, with TRBD1 identical over 7 bases. V lost 3 bases and J lost 6; bases outside the gene matches: 10. Germline values: CDR1 SGDLS, CDR2 YYNGEE. This CDR3 comprises 15 residues. CDR3 loop: CASSAGTAWVDTQYF. In nucleotides, the CDR3 is TGTGCCAGCAGCGCCGGGACAGCCTGGGTCGATACGCAGTATTTT.

The table lists this clone with a count of one. The rearrangement uses TRBV6-5 and TRBJ1-1; possibly TRBD1 for D (6 bases). This CDR3 is 14 amino acids long. The V end lost 6 bases, the J end lost 1 base, and 12 bases lay between the germline ends. Germline loops: CDR1 MNHEY, CDR2 SVGAGI. The CDR3: CASSLETGNTEAFF. DNA of the CDR3: TGTGCCAGCAGCCTCGAGACAGGGAACACTGAAGCTTTCTTT.

J is TRBJ2-2 and V is TRBV5-6; D perhaps matches TRBD2 (6 bases). This CDR3 region has 15 residues. Trimming took off 4 bases at V and 2 bases at J, with 12 bases between the two ends. Germline V gene data show CDR1 as SGHDT and CDR2 as YYEEEE. The CDR3 reads CASSLPGLNTGELFF. The CDR3 DNA follows: TGTGCCAGCAGCCTACCGGGACTCAACACCGGGGAGCTGTTTTTT.

This clone occurred a few times. J is TRBJ1-6 and V is TRBV18; D is ambiguous. V shed 0 bases and J shed 7 bases, with 10 bases lying between them. Germline V gives CDR1 KGHSH, CDR2 LQKENI. The CDR3 spans 15 residues. CDR3 DNA sequence: TGTGCCAGCTCACCACCTTTTGGGCCCAATTCACCCCTCCACTTT. This codes for CASSPPFGPNSPLHF.

The chain employs TRBV5-4 and TRBJ2-3; no definite D call. Germline V lookup: CDR1 SGHNT, CDR2 YYREEE (reference sequence). The CDR3 covers 13 residues. Trimming cost V 7 bases and J 1 base, with 10 bases left between them. CDR3 in DNA: TGTGCCAGCTCTCCTACTGGCACAGATACGCAGTATTTT. Translated, it gives CASSPTGTDTQYF. Full variable domain (rest looked up from reference TRBV5-4 and TRBJ2-3): ETGVTQSPTHLIKTRGQQVTLRCSSQSGHNTVSWYQQALGQGPQFIFQYYREEENGRGNFPPRFSGLQFPNYSSELNVNALELDDSALYLCASSPTGTDTQYFGPGTRLTVL.

The J gene is TRBJ2-5, the V gene TRBV7-3; 8 bases fit TRBD2. Germline V gives CDR1 SGHTA, CDR2 FQGTGA. V gave up 3 bases and J gave up 4 bases; unmatched junction bases: 4. This CDR3 is built from 14 residues. Here the CDR3 reads CASSLGLAGETQYF. The DNA for the CDR3 is TGTGCCAGCAGCTTGGGCCTAGCGGGAGAGACCCAGTACTTC.

This chain joins TRBV6-5 and TRBJ2-7; TRBD1 might be the D (7 bases). CDR3 length equals 15 residues. Germline V gives CDR1 MNHEY, CDR2 SVGAGI. Trimming stripped 0 bases from V and 3 bases from J, with 12 bases between. CDR3 nucleotide sequence: TGTGCCAGCAGTTACTCTCCGCAGGGGGGCTACGAGCAGTACTTC. It encodes CASSYSPQGGYEQYF.

This rearrangement joins TRBV11-2 to TRBJ1-2; TRBD1 agrees at 12 bases. The CDR3 loop spans 16 amino acids. CDR1 and CDR2 from the germline V gene are SGHAT and FQNNGV. The J segment lost 4 bases and the V segment lost 5 bases, leaving 8 bases of the junction unmatched. The DNA for the CDR3 is TGTGCCAGCAGCCAGGGACAGGGGGCCCCACTCTATGGCTACACCTTC. Encoded protein: CASSQGQGAPLYGYTF.

The rearrangement uses TRBV30 and TRBJ1-1; a weak D match, TRBD1 (5 bases). Trimming took 2 bases from V and 2 from J, leaving 12 bases between them. The germline V gene has CDR1 GTSNPN and CDR2 SVGIG (reference sequence). The CDR3 has 14 residues. The CDR3 DNA reads as TGTGCCTGGAGTTCAGGGCTATCCAACACTGAAGCTTTCTTT. Translation: CAWSSGLSNTEAFF.

CDR3 amino acids: CASSLSGTDNYGYTF. The CDR3 coding sequence is TGTGCCAGCAGCTTATCCGGGACAGACAACTATGGCTACACCTTC. This chain uses TRBV7-3 with TRBJ1-2; 7 bases fit TRBD1. Germline V gene data show CDR1 as SGHTA and CDR2 as FQGTGA. The CDR3 has 15 amino acids. V shed 2 bases, J shed 2 bases, and the junction held 5 bases outside the gene matches.

The gene calls are TRBV5-1 and TRBJ2-5, with D possibly being TRBD1 (6 bases). V dropped 4 bases and J dropped 5 bases, with 15 bases sitting between them. CDR3 length: 14 residues. Germline-derived CDR1 and CDR2 are SGHRS and YFSETQ. This CDR3 is CASSQSQGYETQYF. DNA for the CDR3: TGCGCCAGCAGCCAGTCCCAGGGGTACGAGACCCAGTACTTC.

The chain is built from TRBV3-1 (or the pseudogene TRBV3-2) and TRBJ2-7, with D uncertain. Germline V gene sequence: CDR1 LGHDT, CDR2 YNNKEL (reference sequence). V lost 1 base, J lost 3 bases, and 7 bases lay in between. The CDR3 contains 13 residues. The CDR3 DNA reads as TGTGCCAGCAGCCAAGGAGCCCACTACGAGCAGTACTTC. Its translation: CASSQGAHYEQYF.

The chain recombines TRBV18 with TRBJ2-1; a weak D match, TRBD1 (7 bases). The CDR3 extends over 16 amino acids. Trimming took off 3 bases at V and 6 bases at J, with 18 bases between the two ends. CDR1 and CDR2 from the germline V gene are KGHSH and LQKENI. CDR3: CASSPQQGRSRNEQFF. The DNA of the CDR3 is TGTGCCAGCTCACCGCAACAGGGGAGGAGTCGCAATGAGCAGTTCTTC.

The chain employs TRBV9 and TRBJ2-7; the D gene is possibly TRBD2 (5 bases). Germline CDR1 and CDR2: SGDLS and YYNGEE. The CDR3 has 14 amino acids. The V and J ends lost 0 bases and 2 bases respectively, with 9 bases between them. The CDR3 nucleotides read TGTGCCAGCAGCGTAGGAGGGCGCACCTACGAGCAGTACTTC. Amino acid sequence: CASSVGGRTYEQYF.

The chain joins TRBV20-1 to TRBJ2-3; no firm D call. The CDR3 covers 11 residues. V lost 0 bases and J 11 bases, leaving 9 bases between the germline ends. Germline V CDR1 and CDR2: DFQATT, SNEGSKA (reference sequence). CDR3 nucleotides: TGCAGTGCTAGAGACCCTTTTCGGCAGTATTTT. Residues: CSARDPFRQYF.